The source of this T cell receptor (beta chain) is a study of human T cells and chemical hapten exposure. Study-wide points: Expanded TCRs clustered into significantly more large CDR3 similarity groups than controls, the analysis revealed.

This clonotype was counted ten times or more. Its target is unknown. The sample's time point: patch test 2, 6 weeks after DPC sensitization. Treatment reported: therapeutic diphenylcyclopropenone sensitization with weekly scalp DPC. Germline V lookup: CDR1 SGHRS, CDR2 YFSETQ. The ends lost 0 bases at V and 6 bases at J; junction bases unmatched: 2. CDR3 length equals 13 residues. A single record per CDR3 protein comes from TCRdb applying MiXCR to the RACE reads. Here the sample spans some 84,000 distinct CDR3 sequences, about 10% being singletons. The receptor was derived from a woman in her 50s with alopecia areata. Some clones in this sample may be carry-over from other donors' samples. The V gene is TRBV5-1, the J gene TRBJ2-7, with 8 bases lining up with TRBD2. The sample here was whole blood, taken in connection with sensitization to the hapten diphenylcyclopropenone (DPC). This CDR3 is CASSLELAGEQYF. In nucleotides, the CDR3 is TGCGCCAGCAGCTTGGAGCTAGCGGGCGAGCAGTACTTC.